Sequencing of this T cell receptor (beta chain) was carried out in a study of blood T cell dynamics during melanoma immunotherapy (dated by TCRdb to 2018 to 2020). Notes on the research overall: All patients had metastatic melanoma and were given first-line pembrolizumab or nivolumab plus ipilimumab as standard of care in the United Kingdom. A training cohort was formed from consecutive patients, and a further independent group of patients from the same centre was pooled into an external validation set. To find early correlates of response, the study profiled the peripheral T cell receptor repertoires of patients with metastatic melanoma both before and after one cycle of checkpoint inhibitor therapy. The full study reports these points: A bifurcated reorganization of the PBMC repertoire at W3, with increased clonality or increased diversity, was observed in patients who later achieved disease control, unlike in progressors. The study could not determine whether the T cell clones driving repertoire changes were melanoma-specific or reflected general immune activation. The relatively small sample size was acknowledged as potentially limiting generalization of the results.

The CDR3, cysteine through phenylalanine, is 13 amino acids long. Only CDR3 DNA is held: 39 bases, read in frame from base 1. Between the V and J ends, shortened by 3 bases and 2 bases respectively, the junction contains 6 bases. The germline V gene (reference sequence) provides CDR1 MNHEY and CDR2 SMNVEV. For every bulk PBMC sample, a fixed 350 ng of DNA was loaded. The immunoSEQ TCRb Assay kit was used according to manufacturer instructions to amplify TCR beta CDR3 sequences from genomic DNA. The KAPA Library Quantification Kit for Illumina platforms was used to quantify the pooled libraries by qPCR. Pooled libraries were sequenced on an Illumina NextSeq 500, clustered at roughly 0.55-1.1 pM. Turning to the authors' computational methods: TCR data were analyzed using immunoSEQ ANALYZER and the R LymphoSeq package. A rearrangement efficiency score was calculated as productive divided by the sum of productive and non-productive CDR3 sequences. Within each patient, timepoints were compared pairwise for clonality, measured with the Gini coefficient, and for diversity, measured with the Renyi index at alpha=1. Clonal relatedness, based on an edit distance of 3, and repertoire similarity, based on the Bhattacharyya coefficient, were both computed in LymphoSeq. Linear discriminant analysis on week-3 changes in clonality and diversity was built with the R MASS and caret packages to classify response. In its TCRdb copy, this immuneACCESS table keeps in-frame sequences only and misses some clones. Where compared with another copy, unresolved V genes explain less than half of these, and the others have no known cause. D and trimming were read from the DNA, whereas the V and J calls and clone size are those reported in that table. The sample data list under 20,000 clones, and about 85% of these were observed just once. Clones ranked in the top ten supply roughly 7.6% of the sample.

To note about this clone: Its target antigen remains unknown. No much larger clonotype is one base removed from it; base qualities were not supplied.

Read against the paper, the sample's time point label means: week 3, after first cycle of checkpoint inhibitor. Blood was sampled before treatment (T0) and at week 3 (W3), after the first cycle of checkpoint blockade. Except for two patients with rapid clinical progression, response was assessed 12 weeks after the first infusion by RECIST 1.1; disease control meant complete response, partial response or stable disease. Patients with prior systemic cancer treatment, concomitant immunosuppressant therapy or synchronous other active malignancies were excluded. Bulk PBMC and plasma cell-free DNA were both sequenced for TCR beta so that circulating cells and T cell turnover could be tracked. PBMC were isolated from blood with Lymphoprep and SepMate tubes, followed by red cell lysis. QIAamp DNA Blood Mini kits were used to extract DNA from both PBMC and sorted T cell subsets.

The chain is encoded by TRBV27 joined to TRBJ2-3; the D gene identity is not certain. Specimen: blood, collected from a patient treated with checkpoint blockade. The clonotype originates from a human donor with melanoma. The nucleotide sequence is given as TGTGCCAGCAGTTTTACTTACACAGATACGCAGTATTTT. Translation gives CASSFTYTDTQYF.